Listed below are T cell receptor beta chains from one sample, sequenced in a study of shared clonotypes between healthy human individuals. The assay was immunoSEQ multiplex PCR, and TCRdb's table has in-frame clones only and misses some. The sample has fewer than 1 million clones, approximately 96% seen once; the top ten hold about 0.21%. Specimen: naive CD8+ T cells sorted from blood. Receptors originate from a man aged 25-45 years in good health. Each CDR3 is given without its conserved first and last residue.

J | V | CDR3
TRBJ2-5 | TRBV19 | ASSHSPDETQY
TRBJ1-5 | TRBV18 | ASSPTGPDSNQPQH
TRBJ1-1 | TRBV4-2 | ASSPQTGSNSEAF
TRBJ2-7 | TRBV27 | ASSLSGVADYEQY
TRBJ1-5 | TRBV6-1 | AGGGLQPQH
TRBJ2-7 | TRBV7-7 | ASSLGTGAGYEQY
TRBJ1-4 | TRBV27 | ASSLSPGTLSNEKLF
TRBJ1-5 | TRBV19 | ATDHYGQPQH
TRBJ1-3 | TRBV11-2 | ASSDRTGGGALY
TRBJ2-7 | TRBV30 | AWAPSGRGEQY
TRBJ2-2 | TRBV10-3 | AISDPGDSKNTGELF
TRBJ2-3 | TRBV9 | ASSVAGRATDTQY
TRBJ2-5 | TRBV5-4 | ASSRHQETQY
TRBJ2-7 | TRBV7-9 | ASSPWTSGDLYEQY
TRBJ1-4 | TRBV29-1 | SVEPSTGPTKLF
TRBJ2-3 | TRBV18 | ASSPPRGIPDTQY
TRBJ2-3 | TRBV7-2 | ASSLASRSQTRSTDTQY
TRBJ2-4 | TRBV28 | ASSRTENIQY
TRBJ2-7 | TRBV11-2 | ASSLGLAKTYEQY
TRBJ2-1 | TRBV27 | ASSLRGGREQF
TRBJ2-2 | TRBV28 | ASSFRDCSGELF
TRBJ2-2 | TRBV14 | ASSPEGMSVGELF
TRBJ2-1 | TRBV5-4 | ASSLEGQGAPNEQF
TRBJ2-1 | TRBV7-9 | ASSLVDPEQF
TRBJ2-1 | TRBV5-4 | ASSFSGSSEQF
TRBJ2-7 | TRBV25-1 | ASGPGHMPLDEQY
TRBJ2-7 | TRBV5-1 | ASRLGTGESYEQY
TRBJ2-5 | TRBV30 | AWSETQETQY
TRBJ2-1 | TRBV27 | ASSRQGSYNEQF
TRBJ2-5 | TRBV27 | ASSPLGEETQY
TRBJ2-7 | TRBV7-9 | ASSWDGDKHYEQY
TRBJ2-5 | TRBV27 | ASSPGTGSWQETQY
TRBJ1-4 | TRBV27 | ASATGGPARGEKLF
TRBJ2-3 | TRBV2 | ASARGQSTDTQY
TRBJ2-3 | TRBV10-2 | ASAGLAGGGRDTQY
TRBJ2-7 | TRBV7-9 | ASSPRDPPYEQY
TRBJ2-1 | TRBV27 | ASSWANSYNEQF
TRBJ2-7 | TRBV20-1 | SASDHEQY
TRBJ1-2 | TRBV29-1 | SVEELSDSSYYGYT
TRBJ2-7 | TRBV5-1 | ASSLATAVSDEQY
TRBJ2-7 | TRBV2 | ASGPPGQKAYEQY
TRBJ2-7 | TRBV29-1 | SVELSGSSYEQY
TRBJ2-7 | TRBV7-9 | ASSDVSGQGGREQY
TRBJ1-2 | TRBV5-1 | ASSLRPDGQGAGYT
TRBJ1-1 | TRBV6-6 | ASSYVGQGEAF
TRBJ2-7 | TRBV4-1 | ASSQGLARSYEQY